These 31 T cell receptor beta chains were sequenced from one sample in a study of OX40 agonist ivuxolimab in advanced cancers. The method was immunoSEQ multiplex PCR; TCRdb's version includes in-frame clones alone and lacks a portion of them. The table has about 58,000 clones, around 83% seen once. Sequencing was performed on CD4+ or CD8+ T cells sorted from blood, taken in a trial of the OX40 agonist ivuxolimab. The receptors derive from an adult with an advanced solid tumor such as melanoma, head and neck, liver or kidney cancer.

The rearrangement joins TRBV19 to TRBJ1-4; a possible D gene is TRBD1 (5 bases). This CDR3 has 13 amino acids. Germline assignment: CDR1 LNHDA and CDR2 SQIVND (reference sequence). The V gene lost 9 bases and the J gene lost 8 bases, with 16 bases spanning the gap. The CDR3 here is CASVNGTSEKLFF. The CDR3 DNA reads TGTGCCAGCGTAAACGGGACCTCCGAAAAACTGTTTTTT. Variable domain in full (rest from reference TRBV19 and TRBJ1-4): DGGITQSPKYLFRKEGQNVTLSCEQNLNHDAMYWYRQDPGQGLRLIYYSQIVNDFQKGDIAEGYSVSREKKESFPLTVTSAQKNPTAFYLCASVNGTSEKLFFGSGTQLSVL.

The rearrangement links TRBV2 to TRBJ2-7, with a weak D call TRBD1 (6 bases). V lost 4 bases to trimming and J lost 1 base, with 11 bases between them. The CDR3 sequence is 14 residues long. Germline CDR1 SNHLY, CDR2 FYNNEI. The CDR3 here is CASSALTGSYEQYF. The DNA for the CDR3 is TGTGCCAGCAGTGCCCTGACAGGTTCCTACGAGCAGTACTTC.

The V call is TRBV4-3, the J call TRBJ2-5, with 12 bases lining up with TRBD2. CDR1 is LGHNA, CDR2 YSLEER, per germline. V was clipped by 0 bases and J by 0 bases; unmatched bases: 5. The CDR3 is made up of 18 amino acids. The CDR3 region is CASSQERTSGVYQETQYF. The CDR3 bases are TGCGCCAGCAGCCAAGAACGGACTAGCGGGGTTTACCAAGAGACCCAGTACTTC.

V is TRBV4-3 and J is TRBJ2-2; possibly TRBD1 or TRBD2 for D (5 bases each). Germline V gene data show CDR1 as LGHNA and CDR2 as YSLEER. V lost 8 bases and J 5 bases, leaving 27 bases between the germline ends. The CDR3 consists of 18 residues. The CDR3 DNA reads TGCGCCAGCTCACCTCTCGGGCCGGGGCGCCCCTCTACCGGGGAGCTGTTTTTT. This gives the protein CASSPLGPGRPSTGELFF.

J is TRBJ2-7 and V is TRBV29-1; D may be TRBD1 (6 bases). Trimming stripped 6 bases from V and 4 bases from J, with 13 bases between. The CDR3 is 12 amino acids. The germline V gene encodes CDR1 SQVTM and CDR2 ANQGSEA. The CDR3 DNA follows: TGCAGCGTACACCAGACAGGATACGAGCAGTACTTC. Its translation: CSVHQTGYEQYF.

V and J are TRBV2 and TRBJ2-7; TRBD1 matches 9 bases. V shed 6 bases and J 2 bases; nucleotides not matched to a gene: 2. Germline CDR1 is SNHLY and CDR2 is FYNNEI. This CDR3 is 13 amino acids long. The CDR3 protein is CASRGTGTYEQYF. CDR3 coding DNA: TGTGCCAGCAGGGGGACAGGGACCTACGAGCAGTACTTC.

This clone was seen more than once but under ten times. The J gene is TRBJ1-2, the V gene TRBV6-1; D is ambiguous. The CDR3 runs 13 residues. Trimming took off 3 bases at V and 1 base at J, with 6 bases between the two ends. Germline assignment: CDR1 MNHNS and CDR2 SASEGT. The CDR3 is CASSDFVNYGYTF. In nucleotides, the CDR3 is TGTGCCAGCAGTGATTTCGTTAACTATGGCTACACCTTC.

The genes are TRBV5-6 and TRBJ2-7, with 10 positions matching TRBD1. CDR1 and CDR2 (germline): SGHDT, YYEEEE. This CDR3 is built from 15 residues. With 0 bases clipped from V and 7 bases from J, the junction kept 7 bases outside the gene matches. Here the CDR3 DNA reads TGTGCCAGCAGCTTGGACCGGGACAGGGGAGGGGAGCAGTACTTC. Amino acid sequence: CASSLDRDRGGEQYF. The variable domain in full, with the rest retrieved from reference TRBV5-6 and TRBJ2-7, is DAGVTQSPTHLIKTRGQQVTLRCSPKSGHDTVSWYQQALGQGPQFIFQYYEEEERQRGNFPDRFSGHQFPNYSSELNVNALLLGDSALYLCASSLDRDRGGEQYFGPGTRLTVT.

This chain uses TRBV7-2 with TRBJ2-1; 9 positions match TRBD1. The V segment lost 2 bases and the J segment 8 bases; nucleotides outside the gene matches: 16. CDR3 length: 18 amino acids. Looked up from germline, CDR1 is SGHTA and CDR2 is FQGNSA. DNA of the CDR3: TGTGCCAGCAGCTTATGGTATCGCGGGACAGGGATTCGCGATGAGCAGTTCTTC. Translation gives CASSLWYRGTGIRDEQFF.

This clone showed up just a few times. The rearrangement links TRBV6-5 to TRBJ1-4; possible D gene TRBD1, 5 bases. Trimming removed 2 bases from V and 5 bases from J, with 15 bases in between. CDR3 length: 16 amino acids. From germline, CDR1 is MNHEY and CDR2 SVGAGI. The CDR3 DNA reads TGTGCCAGCAGTTACAGGGGTCGAGAGTACAATGAAAAACTGTTTTTT. This translates into CASSYRGREYNEKLFF.

The genes are TRBV5-1 and TRBJ1-1; D unresolved. The CDR3 extends over 15 amino acids. The V end was cut by 1 base, the J end by 0 bases, with 10 bases between. CDR1 is SGHRS and CDR2 is YFSETQ in the germline V gene. This chain's CDR3 is CASSLSNQMNTEAFF. The CDR3 nucleotides read TGCGCCAGCAGCTTGTCCAATCAGATGAACACTGAAGCTTTCTTT.

The chain employs TRBV29-1 and TRBJ2-1; 8 bases line up with TRBD1. V shed 0 bases and J 4 bases; nucleotides not matched to a gene: 5. The V gene's germline CDR1 is SQVTM and CDR2 ANQGSEA. The CDR3 runs to 15 residues. The CDR3 nucleotides are TGCAGCGTTGAAGACCGGCAGGGGGCTTACAATGAGCAGTTCTTC. Its translation is CSVEDRQGAYNEQFF.

The chain is built from TRBV7-6 and TRBJ2-2; possible D gene TRBD1, 6 bases. This CDR3 is 15 amino acids long. CDR1 and CDR2 from the germline V gene are SGHVS and FNYEAQ. Trimming took off 5 bases at V and 5 bases at J, with 15 bases between the two ends. CDR3 nucleotides: TGTGCCAGCAGCCGAAGGGACACCGGGACCGGGGAGCTGTTTTTT. Its protein is CASSRRDTGTGELFF.

This clone was seen once. Within the sample, other DNA sequences also encode this same CDR3. The genes are TRBV19 and TRBJ1-2; 10 bases agree with TRBD1. This CDR3 is built from 13 residues. J was trimmed by 8 bases and V by 5 bases; bases with no gene match: 5. The germline gives CDR1 LNHDA, CDR2 SQIVND (reference sequence). The CDR3 DNA is TGTGCCAGTAGTCCTCGACAGGGGGCAGGCTACACCTTC. It is translated as CASSPRQGAGYTF.

The chain couples TRBV4-3 to TRBJ2-7; a weak D match, TRBD1 (6 bases). The CDR3 spans 16 residues. Trimming removed 0 bases from V and 5 bases from J, with 17 bases in between. From germline, CDR1 is LGHNA and CDR2 YSLEER. For the CDR3, the DNA is TGCGCCAGCAGCCAAGAAACTTTTCCAGGGGTGAACGAGCAGTACTTC. Its protein is CASSQETFPGVNEQYF.

This clone was recorded only once. The chain links TRBV21-1 to TRBJ2-1; the table's D call, TRBD2, was not checked against the DNA. TRBV21-1 is flagged as a pseudogene. The CDR3 length is 18 residues. The CDR3 DNA reads TGTGCCAGCAGCAAGCTAAGTTACGCGGGGGCCACGTACAATGAGCAGTTCTTC. As protein: CASSKLSYAGATYNEQFF.

The chain is built from TRBV9 and TRBJ2-7; the match to TRBD2 covers 7 bases. With 0 bases clipped from V and 2 bases from J, the junction kept 8 bases outside the gene matches. The CDR3 consists of 16 residues. From germline, CDR1 is SGDLS and CDR2 YYNGEE. The CDR3 sequence: CASSVATGGSPYEQYF. The CDR3 DNA follows: TGTGCCAGCAGCGTAGCTACGGGGGGTTCGCCCTACGAGCAGTACTTC.

The chain carries TRBV5-1 and TRBJ1-1; D is possibly TRBD1 (6 bases). The CDR3 is 16 residues long. Germline assignment: CDR1 SGHRS and CDR2 YFSETQ. V gave up 1 base and J gave up 1 base, with 14 bases separating them. CDR3 loop: CASSLSSQQGNTEAFF. In DNA, the CDR3 is TGCGCCAGCAGCTTGAGCTCTCAACAGGGGAACACTGAAGCTTTCTTT.

The genes are TRBV19 and TRBJ1-4, with D possibly TRBD1 on 5 matching bases. CDR1 is LNHDA, CDR2 SQIVND, per germline (reference sequence). The germline V and J ends were trimmed by 5 bases and 7 bases, with 8 bases remaining between them. The CDR3 runs to 12 residues. This CDR3 reads CASSSRGEKLFF. CDR3 sequence (DNA): TGTGCCAGTAGTTCGAGGGGTGAAAAACTGTTTTTT. Using reference TRBV19 and TRBJ1-4 for the parts outside the CDR3, the full variable domain is DGGITQSPKYLFRKEGQNVTLSCEQNLNHDAMYWYRQDPGQGLRLIYYSQIVNDFQKGDIAEGYSVSREKKESFPLTVTSAQKNPTAFYLCASSSRGEKLFFGSGTQLSVL.

V gene TRBV15 combines with J gene TRBJ1-2; no clear D gene. Germline V gene data show CDR1 as LNHNV and CDR2 as YYDKDF (reference sequence). This CDR3 spans 13 amino acids. Trimming left V 0 bases short and J 5 bases short, with 7 bases between. The CDR3 DNA follows: TGTGCCACCAGCAGAGATCAGGTGTATGGCTACACCTTC. Its protein is CATSRDQVYGYTF. Full variable domain (rest looked up from reference TRBV15 and TRBJ1-2): DAMVIQNPRYQVTQFGKPVTLSCSQTLNHNVMYWYQQKSSQAPKLLFHYYDKDFNNEADTPDNFQSRRPNTSFCFLDIRSPGLGDTAMYLCATSRDQVYGYTFGSGTRLTVV.

This clone was seen just once. The J gene is TRBJ1-5, the V gene TRBV28, with D perhaps matching TRBD1 (5 bases). Germline V gene lookup returns CDR1 MDHEN and CDR2 SYDVKM. V gave up 7 bases and J gave up 4 bases, with 8 bases separating them. This CDR3 has 12 amino acids. The CDR3 region is CASIGGNQPQHF. The CDR3 nucleotides read TGTGCCAGCATCGGGGGAAATCAGCCCCAGCATTTT. The full variable domain, rest sourced from reference TRBV28 and TRBJ1-5, is DVKVTQSSRYLVKRTGEKVFLECVQDMDHENMFWYRQDPGLGLRLIYFSYDVKMKEKGDIPEGYSVSREKKERFSLILESASTNQTSMYLCASIGGNQPQHFGDGTRLSIL.

J is TRBJ2-3 and V is TRBV19; 7 bases align to TRBD1. The trim removed 5 bases at V and 3 bases at J, leaving 11 bases unmatched. The CDR3 extends over 16 amino acids. The germline CDR1 and CDR2 sequences are LNHDA and SQIVND (reference sequence). The CDR3 spells CASSPPRQGLTDTQYF. The DNA for the CDR3 is TGTGCCAGTAGTCCCCCTCGACAGGGCCTAACAGATACGCAGTATTTT.

The rearrangement joins TRBV15 to TRBJ1-4; D gene uncertain. This CDR3 has 15 amino acids. The germline V gene has CDR1 LNHNV and CDR2 YYDKDF (reference sequence). Trimming cost V 2 bases and J 2 bases, with 9 bases left between them. CDR3 amino acids: CATSRRRATNEKLFF. The CDR3 DNA follows: TGTGCCACCAGCAGACGCCGGGCGACTAATGAAAAACTGTTTTTT.

V is TRBV5-1 and J is TRBJ2-3; 7 positions agree with TRBD1. Looked up from germline, CDR1 is SGHRS and CDR2 is YFSETQ. V dropped 3 bases and J dropped 1; count of bases not matched to a gene: 2. This CDR3 region has 14 residues. CDR3 protein: CASSSGTGTDTQYF. The CDR3 region has the DNA TGCGCCAGCAGCTCCGGGACAGGCACAGATACGCAGTATTTT.

The chain links TRBV30 to TRBJ1-4; D ambiguous. V was pared by 3 bases and J by 3 bases, with 11 bases between. Germline V CDR1 and CDR2: GTSNPN, SVGIG (reference sequence). This CDR3 contains 14 residues. CDR3 in DNA: TGTGCCTGGAGCGAGGGAATCGCTAATGAAAAACTGTTTTTT. It yields the protein CAWSEGIANEKLFF.

The CDR3 DNA reads as TGTGCCAGTACCCCTTCGGGGGGAGAGAGCAATCAGCCCCAGCATTTT. Residues: CASTPSGGESNQPQHF. The J gene is TRBJ1-5, the V gene TRBV19; D possibly corresponds to TRBD1 (5 bases). CDR1 is LNHDA and CDR2 is SQIVND in the germline V gene (reference sequence). Trimming stripped 7 bases from V and 1 base from J, with 17 bases between. The CDR3 extends over 16 amino acids.

This clone was seen more than once but under ten times. J is TRBJ2-7 and V is TRBV7-9; D gene uncertain. Trimming left V 2 bases short and J 5 bases short, with 10 bases between. The CDR3 totals 13 residues. Germline-derived CDR1 and CDR2 are SEHNR and FQNEAQ (reference sequence). CDR3 coding DNA: TGTGCCAGCAGCTTACGATCAGTCGACGAGCAGTACTTC. Translating gives CASSLRSVDEQYF.

V and J are TRBV19 and TRBJ1-1; D is possibly TRBD1 (5 bases). Germline values: CDR1 LNHDA, CDR2 SQIVND (reference sequence). Trimming removed 3 bases at V and 0 bases at J, with 11 bases between. The CDR3 runs to 15 residues. CDR3 coding DNA: TGTGCCAGTAGTATTTTTCAGGGACTGAACACTGAAGCTTTCTTT. Translating it yields CASSIFQGLNTEAFF.

V usage is TRBV11-1 and J usage is TRBJ1-4; D is ambiguous. The CDR3 length is 15 residues. The germline V and J ends were trimmed by 1 base and 4 bases, with 10 bases remaining between them. Germline loops: CDR1 SGHAT, CDR2 FQDESV (reference sequence). CDR3 coding DNA: TGTGCCAGCAGCTTAGTGTACGGAGGTAATGAAAAACTGTTTTTT. As protein: CASSLVYGGNEKLFF.

The rearrangement links TRBV7-9 to TRBJ2-3; D remains ambiguous. V was trimmed by 3 bases and J by 4 bases, leaving 5 bases between them. Per the germline V gene, CDR1 is SEHNR and CDR2 is FQNEAQ (reference sequence). The CDR3 consists of 12 residues. The CDR3 DNA sequence: TGTGCCAGCAGCTTCTTAGCAGATACGCAGTATTTT. As protein: CASSFLADTQYF. Full variable domain (missing parts from reference TRBV7-9 and TRBJ2-3): DTGVSQNPRHKITKRGQNVTFRCDPISEHNRLYWYRQTLGQGPEFLTYFQNEAQLEKSRLLSDRFSAERPKGSFSTLEIQRTEQGDSAMYLCASSFLADTQYFGPGTRLTVL.

DNA for the CDR3: TGTGCCAGTAGTCCCAAGGGACAGCTTAGCAATCAGCCCCAGCATTTT. Amino acids: CASSPKGQLSNQPQHF. The chain recombines TRBV19 with TRBJ1-5; 7 bases agree with TRBD1. The ends lost 5 bases at V and 0 bases at J; junction bases unmatched: 7. CDR3 size: 16 residues. Germline V lookup: CDR1 LNHDA, CDR2 SQIVND (reference sequence).